This T cell receptor beta chain appears in the sequencing data of a study of blood T cell repertoires in COVID-19. About the study: Sites in the United States, Italy and Spain provided acute and convalescent COVID-19 samples. In each case, the material was cDNA or gDNA derived from T cells, B-cell-depleted T cells, or PBMCs.

This clone was detected only a few times. In the authors' workflow: Amplification with reference gene primers provided the estimates of nucleated cell counts. Libraries were prepared by immunoSEQ multiplex PCR; TCRdb keeps only in-frame clonotypes and omits some of them. The V and J calls and clone size come from that table; D and trimming were worked out from the DNA. The repertoire holds about 90,000 clones, with about 91% as singletons. V dropped 5 bases and J dropped 5; count of bases not matched to a gene: 2. The CDR3 runs 12 residues. Germline assignment: CDR1 LNHDA and CDR2 SQIVND (reference sequence).

The V and J genes are TRBV19 and TRBJ1-2, with 7 bases fitting TRBD1. The sequence was obtained from a human donor with active COVID-19. The donor label of this sample is uncertain. Sequencing was performed on peripheral blood. Written as DNA, the CDR3 is TGTGCCAGTAGTCTGACAGGGTATGGCTACACCTTC. Translating gives CASSLTGYGYTF.